This T cell receptor beta chain was observed in a study of cytomegalovirus exposure and HLA in healthy donors. The primer mix had 60 Vbeta and 13 Jbeta primers. Libraries were prepared by immunoSEQ multiplex PCR; TCRdb keeps only in-frame clonotypes and omits some of them. The sample includes about 160,000 clones, 85% seen only once; the top ten take 1%. This CDR3 contains 14 residues. Trimming shortened V by 0 bases and J by 8 bases, and 11 bases separated the two germline ends. The germline V gene encodes CDR1 SGHNT and CDR2 YYREEE (reference sequence). This clone came up once. The antigen is not known. Study-wide findings and caveats: Reportedly, HLA-A and HLA-B alleles of most subjects were accurately predicted from TCR beta. Cytomegalovirus status was reportedly diagnosed by the classifier with high sensitivity and specificity.

The clonotype comes from a boy under 10 years old in good health and CMV-seronegative. This chain connects TRBV5-4 to TRBJ1-4; D remains ambiguous. Input material: PBMCs. CDR3 sequence (DNA): TGTGCCAGCAGCTTGGGCGGGGAAAGGGAAAAACTGTTTTTT. Its protein is CASSLGGEREKLFF.